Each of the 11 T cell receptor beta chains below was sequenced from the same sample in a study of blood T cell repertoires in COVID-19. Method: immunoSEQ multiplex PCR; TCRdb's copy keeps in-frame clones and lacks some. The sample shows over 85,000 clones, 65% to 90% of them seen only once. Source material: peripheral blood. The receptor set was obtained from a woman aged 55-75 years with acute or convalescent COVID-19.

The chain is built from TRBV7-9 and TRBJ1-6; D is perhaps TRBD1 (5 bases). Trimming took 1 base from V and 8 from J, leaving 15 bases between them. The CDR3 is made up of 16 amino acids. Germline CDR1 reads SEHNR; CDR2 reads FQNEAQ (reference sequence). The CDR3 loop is CASSLVSGLGDSPLHF. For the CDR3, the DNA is TGTGCCAGCAGCTTAGTGTCGGGACTTGGAGATTCACCCCTCCACTTT.

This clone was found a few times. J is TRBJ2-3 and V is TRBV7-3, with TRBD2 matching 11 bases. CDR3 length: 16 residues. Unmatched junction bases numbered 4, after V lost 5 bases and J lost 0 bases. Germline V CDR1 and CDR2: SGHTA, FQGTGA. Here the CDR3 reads CASSEGTSGSTDTQYF. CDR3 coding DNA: TGTGCCAGCAGCGAAGGGACTAGCGGTAGCACAGATACGCAGTATTTT. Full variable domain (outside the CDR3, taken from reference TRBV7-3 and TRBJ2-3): GAGVSQTPSNKVTEKGKYVELRCDPISGHTALYWYRQSLGQGPEFLIYFQGTGAADDSGLPNDRFFAVRPEGSVSTLKIQRTERGDSAVYLCASSEGTSGSTDTQYFGPGTRLTVL.

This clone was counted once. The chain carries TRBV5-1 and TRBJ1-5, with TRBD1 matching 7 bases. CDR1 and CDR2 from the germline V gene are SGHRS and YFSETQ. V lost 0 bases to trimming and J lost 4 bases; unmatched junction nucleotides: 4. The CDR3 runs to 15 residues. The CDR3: CASSLGQGRNQPQHF. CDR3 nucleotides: TGCGCCAGCAGCTTGGGACAGGGTCGGAATCAGCCCCAGCATTTT.

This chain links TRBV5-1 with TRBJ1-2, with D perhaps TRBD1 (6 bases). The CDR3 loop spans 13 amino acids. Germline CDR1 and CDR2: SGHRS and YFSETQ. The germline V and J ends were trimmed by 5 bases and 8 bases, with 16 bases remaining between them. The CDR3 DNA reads TGCGCCAGCAGTATACGGGGGGCGGGCGGCTACACCTTC. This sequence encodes CASSIRGAGGYTF.

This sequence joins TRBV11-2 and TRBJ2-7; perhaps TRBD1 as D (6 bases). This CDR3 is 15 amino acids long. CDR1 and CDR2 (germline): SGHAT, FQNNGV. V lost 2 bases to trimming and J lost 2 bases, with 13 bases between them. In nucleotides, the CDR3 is TGTGCCAGCAGCTTAAAAGTGGACAGCGCCTACGAGCAGTACTTC. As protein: CASSLKVDSAYEQYF. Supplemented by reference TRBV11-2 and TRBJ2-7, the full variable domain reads EAGVAQSPRYKIIEKRQSVAFWCNPISGHATLYWYQQILGQGPKLLIQFQNNGVVDDSQLPKDRFSAERLKGVDSTLKIQPAKLEDSAVYLCASSLKVDSAYEQYFGPGTRLTVT.

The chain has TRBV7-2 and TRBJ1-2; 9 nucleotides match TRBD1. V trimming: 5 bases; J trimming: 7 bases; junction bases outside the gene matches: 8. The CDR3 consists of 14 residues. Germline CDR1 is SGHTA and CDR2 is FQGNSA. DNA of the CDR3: TGTGCCAGCAGCCCGGGACAGGGTATGGGTGGCTACACCTTC. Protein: CASSPGQGMGGYTF.

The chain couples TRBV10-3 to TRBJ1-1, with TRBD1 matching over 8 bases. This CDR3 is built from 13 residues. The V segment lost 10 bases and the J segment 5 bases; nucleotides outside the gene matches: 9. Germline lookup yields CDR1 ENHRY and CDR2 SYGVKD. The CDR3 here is CASTRGPGTEAFF. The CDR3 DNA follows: TGTGCCAGCACCAGGGGGCCGGGTACTGAAGCTTTCTTT.

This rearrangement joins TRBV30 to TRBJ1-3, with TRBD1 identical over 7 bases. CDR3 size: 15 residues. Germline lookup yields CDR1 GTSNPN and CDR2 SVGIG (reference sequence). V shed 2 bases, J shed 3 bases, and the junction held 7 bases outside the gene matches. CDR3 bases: TGTGCCTGGAGTCCAAAAACAGGGGTTGGAAACACCATATATTTT. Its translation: CAWSPKTGVGNTIYF.

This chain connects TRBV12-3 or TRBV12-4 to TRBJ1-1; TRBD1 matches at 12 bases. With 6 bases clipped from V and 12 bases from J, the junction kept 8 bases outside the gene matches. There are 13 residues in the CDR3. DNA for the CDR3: TGTGCCAGCAGCCCGTGGGACAGGGGGCGGACTTTCTTT. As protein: CASSPWDRGRTFF.

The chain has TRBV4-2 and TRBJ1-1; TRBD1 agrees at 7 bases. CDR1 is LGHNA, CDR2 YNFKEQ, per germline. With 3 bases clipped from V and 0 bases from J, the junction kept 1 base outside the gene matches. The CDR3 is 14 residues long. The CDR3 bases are TGTGCCAGCAGCCAGGGACAGTTGAACACTGAAGCTTTCTTT. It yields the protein CASSQGQLNTEAFF.

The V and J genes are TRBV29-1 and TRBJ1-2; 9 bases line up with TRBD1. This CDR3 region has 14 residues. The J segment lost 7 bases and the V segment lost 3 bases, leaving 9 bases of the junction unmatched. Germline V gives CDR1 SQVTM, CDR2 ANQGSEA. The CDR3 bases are TGCAGCGTTGACGCTACTACAGGGGGCTTTGGCTACACCTTC. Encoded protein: CSVDATTGGFGYTF.